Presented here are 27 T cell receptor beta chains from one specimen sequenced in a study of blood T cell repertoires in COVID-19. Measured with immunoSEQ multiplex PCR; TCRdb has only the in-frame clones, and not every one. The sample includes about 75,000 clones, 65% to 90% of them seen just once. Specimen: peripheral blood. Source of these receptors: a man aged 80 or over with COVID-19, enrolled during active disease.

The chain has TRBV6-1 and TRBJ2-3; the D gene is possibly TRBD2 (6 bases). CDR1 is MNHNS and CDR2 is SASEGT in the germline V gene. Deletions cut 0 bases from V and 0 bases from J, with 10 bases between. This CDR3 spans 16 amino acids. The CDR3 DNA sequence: TGTGCCAGCAGTGAAGCTGGGGGGATTAGCACAGATACGCAGTATTTT. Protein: CASSEAGGISTDTQYF.

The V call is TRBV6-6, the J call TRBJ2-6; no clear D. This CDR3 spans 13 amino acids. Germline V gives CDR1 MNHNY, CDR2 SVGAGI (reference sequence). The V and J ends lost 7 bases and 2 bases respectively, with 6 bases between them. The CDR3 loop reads CASKPAGANVLTF. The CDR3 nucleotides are TGTGCCAGCAAACCGGCTGGGGCCAACGTCCTGACTTTC.

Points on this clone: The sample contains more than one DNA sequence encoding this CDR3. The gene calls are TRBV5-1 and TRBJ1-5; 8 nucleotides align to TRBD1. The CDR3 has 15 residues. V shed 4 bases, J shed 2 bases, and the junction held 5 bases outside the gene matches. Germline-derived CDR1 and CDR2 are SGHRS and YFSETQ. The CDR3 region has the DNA TGCGCCAGCAGCAAAACAGGGGGTGGCAATCAGCCCCAGCATTTT. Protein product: CASSKTGGGNQPQHF.

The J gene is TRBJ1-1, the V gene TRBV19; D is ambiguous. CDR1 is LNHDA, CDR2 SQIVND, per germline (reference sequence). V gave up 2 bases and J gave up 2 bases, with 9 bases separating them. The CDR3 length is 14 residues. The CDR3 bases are TGTGCCAGTAGTATACCCGCGTTTAACACTGAAGCTTTCTTT. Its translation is CASSIPAFNTEAFF.

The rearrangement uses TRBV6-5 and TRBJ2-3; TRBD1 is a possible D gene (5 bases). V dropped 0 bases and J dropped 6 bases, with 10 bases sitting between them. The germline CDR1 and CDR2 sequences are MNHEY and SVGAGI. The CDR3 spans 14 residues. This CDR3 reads CASSYSRQFDTQYF. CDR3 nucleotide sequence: TGTGCCAGCAGTTACTCTCGACAGTTCGATACGCAGTATTTT.

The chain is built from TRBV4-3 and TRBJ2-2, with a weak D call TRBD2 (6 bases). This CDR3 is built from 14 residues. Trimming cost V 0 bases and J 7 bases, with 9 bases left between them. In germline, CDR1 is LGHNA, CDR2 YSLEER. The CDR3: CASSQEGLDGELFF. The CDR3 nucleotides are TGCGCCAGCAGCCAAGAGGGACTCGACGGGGAGCTGTTTTTT.

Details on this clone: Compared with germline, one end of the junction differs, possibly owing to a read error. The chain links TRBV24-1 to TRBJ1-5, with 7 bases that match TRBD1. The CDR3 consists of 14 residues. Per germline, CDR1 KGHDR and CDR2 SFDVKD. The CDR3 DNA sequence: TGTGCCACAAGTGAAGGACAGGTTGGCCAGCCCCAGCATTTT. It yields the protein CATSEGQVGQPQHF.

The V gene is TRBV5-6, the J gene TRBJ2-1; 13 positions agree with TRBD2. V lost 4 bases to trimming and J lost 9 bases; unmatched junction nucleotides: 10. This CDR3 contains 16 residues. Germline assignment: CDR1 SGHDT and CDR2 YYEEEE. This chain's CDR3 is CASSLGLAGFFGEQFF. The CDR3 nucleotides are TGTGCCAGCAGCCTGGGACTAGCGGGGTTCTTTGGTGAGCAGTTCTTC.

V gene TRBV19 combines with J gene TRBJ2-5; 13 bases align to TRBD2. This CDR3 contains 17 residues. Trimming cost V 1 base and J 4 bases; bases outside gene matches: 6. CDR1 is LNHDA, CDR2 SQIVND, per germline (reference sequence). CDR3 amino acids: CASSIGTSGGAGETQYF. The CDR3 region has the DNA TGTGCCAGTAGTATAGGCACTAGCGGGGGGGCCGGAGAGACCCAGTACTTC.

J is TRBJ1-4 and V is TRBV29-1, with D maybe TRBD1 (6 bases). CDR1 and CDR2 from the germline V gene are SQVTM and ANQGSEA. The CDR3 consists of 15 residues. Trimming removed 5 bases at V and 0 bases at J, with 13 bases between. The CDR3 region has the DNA TGCAGCGTTCAGACAGGATCTACAACTAATGAAAAACTGTTTTTT. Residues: CSVQTGSTTNEKLFF. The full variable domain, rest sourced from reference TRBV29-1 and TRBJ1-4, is SAVISQKPSRDICQRGTSLTIQCQVDSQVTMMFWYRQQPGQSLTLIATANQGSEATYESGFVIDKFPISRPNLTFSTLTVSNMSPEDSSIYLCSVQTGSTTNEKLFFGSGTQLSVL.

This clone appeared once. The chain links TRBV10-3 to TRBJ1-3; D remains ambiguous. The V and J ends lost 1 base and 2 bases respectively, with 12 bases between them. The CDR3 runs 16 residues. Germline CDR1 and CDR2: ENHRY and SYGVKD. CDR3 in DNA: TGTGCCATCAGTGAGTTTACGAGTCAACCTGGAAACACCATATATTTT. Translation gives CAISEFTSQPGNTIYF.

CDR3 residues: CASSGSLQSLNQPQHF. CDR3 bases: TGTGCCAGCAGCGGGAGCTTACAGAGTCTTAATCAGCCCCAGCATTTT. This sequence joins TRBV2 and TRBJ1-5; D not certain. The length of the CDR3 is 16 residues. V lost 6 bases, J lost 4 bases, and 19 bases lay in between. Germline CDR1 SNHLY, CDR2 FYNNEI.

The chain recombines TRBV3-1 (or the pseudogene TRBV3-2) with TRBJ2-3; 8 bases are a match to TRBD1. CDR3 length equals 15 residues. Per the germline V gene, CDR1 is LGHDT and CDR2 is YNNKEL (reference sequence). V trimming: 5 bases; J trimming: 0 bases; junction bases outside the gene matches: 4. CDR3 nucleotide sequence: TGTGCCAGCAGCTTTCGACAGGGGAGCACAGATACGCAGTATTTT. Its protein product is CASSFRQGSTDTQYF.

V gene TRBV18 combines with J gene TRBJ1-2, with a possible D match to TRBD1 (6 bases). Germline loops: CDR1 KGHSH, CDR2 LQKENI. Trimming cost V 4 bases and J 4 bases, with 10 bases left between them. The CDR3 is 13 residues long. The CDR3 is CASSQQGAYGYTF. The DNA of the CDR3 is TGTGCCAGCTCACAACAGGGAGCCTATGGCTACACCTTC.

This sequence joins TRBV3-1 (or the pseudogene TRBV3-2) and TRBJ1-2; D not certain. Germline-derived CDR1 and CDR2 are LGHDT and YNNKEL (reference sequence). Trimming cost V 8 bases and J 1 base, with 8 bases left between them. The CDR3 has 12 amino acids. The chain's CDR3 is CASRHLNYGYTF. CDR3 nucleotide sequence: TGTGCCAGCCGACACCTTAACTATGGCTACACCTTC.

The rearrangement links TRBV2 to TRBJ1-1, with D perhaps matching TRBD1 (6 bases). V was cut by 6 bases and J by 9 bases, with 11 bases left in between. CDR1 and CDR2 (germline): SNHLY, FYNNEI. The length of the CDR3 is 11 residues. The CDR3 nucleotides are TGTGCCAGCAGCACAGGGAGACAAGCTTTCTTT. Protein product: CASSTGRQAFF. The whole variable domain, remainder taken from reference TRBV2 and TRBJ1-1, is EPEVTQTPSHQVTQMGQEVILRCVPISNHLYFYWYRQILGQKVEFLVSFYNNEISEKSEIFDDQFSVERPDGSNFTLKIRSTKLEDSAMYFCASSTGRQAFFGQGTRLTVV.

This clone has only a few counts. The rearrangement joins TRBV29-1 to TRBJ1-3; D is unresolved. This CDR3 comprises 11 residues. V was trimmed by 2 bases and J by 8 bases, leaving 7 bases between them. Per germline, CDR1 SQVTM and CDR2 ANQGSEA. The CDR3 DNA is TGCAGCGTTGAATGGAGGGACACCATATATTTT. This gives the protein CSVEWRDTIYF.

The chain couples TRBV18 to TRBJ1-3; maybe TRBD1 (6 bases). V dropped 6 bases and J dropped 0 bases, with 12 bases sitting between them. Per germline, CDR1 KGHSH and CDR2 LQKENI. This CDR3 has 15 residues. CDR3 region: CASSRQEISGNTIYF. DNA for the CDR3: TGTGCCAGCTCGCGACAGGAGATCTCTGGAAACACCATATATTTT.

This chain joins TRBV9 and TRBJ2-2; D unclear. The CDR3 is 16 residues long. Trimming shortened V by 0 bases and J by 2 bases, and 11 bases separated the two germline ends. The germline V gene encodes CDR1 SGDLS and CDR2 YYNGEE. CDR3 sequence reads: CASSVVGRPNTGELFF. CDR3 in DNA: TGTGCCAGCAGCGTAGTGGGCAGACCTAACACCGGGGAGCTGTTTTTT. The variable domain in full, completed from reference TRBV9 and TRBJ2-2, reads DSGVTQTPKHLITATGQRVTLRCSPRSGDLSVYWYQQSLDQGLQFLIQYYNGEERAKGNILERFSAQQFPDLHSELNLSSLELGDSALYFCASSVVGRPNTGELFFGEGSRLTVL.

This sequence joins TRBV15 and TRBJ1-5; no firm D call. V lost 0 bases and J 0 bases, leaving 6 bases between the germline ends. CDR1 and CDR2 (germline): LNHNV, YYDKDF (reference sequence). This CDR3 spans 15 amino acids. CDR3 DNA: TGTGCCACCAGCAGAGATACCGGTAGCAATCAGCCCCAGCATTTT. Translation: CATSRDTGSNQPQHF.

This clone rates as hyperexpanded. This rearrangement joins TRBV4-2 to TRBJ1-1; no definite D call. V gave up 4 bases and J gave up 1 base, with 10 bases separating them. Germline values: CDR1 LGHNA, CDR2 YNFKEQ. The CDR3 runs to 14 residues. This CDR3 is CASSPPGGNTEAFF. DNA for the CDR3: TGTGCCAGCAGCCCCCCTGGAGGGAACACTGAAGCTTTCTTT.

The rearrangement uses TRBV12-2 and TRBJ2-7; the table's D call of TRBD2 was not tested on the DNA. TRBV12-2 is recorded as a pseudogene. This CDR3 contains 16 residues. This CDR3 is CASRLEMSRVGSEQYF. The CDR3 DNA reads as TGTGCAAGTCGCTTAGAAATGAGTCGGGTAGGTTCCGAGCAGTACTTC.

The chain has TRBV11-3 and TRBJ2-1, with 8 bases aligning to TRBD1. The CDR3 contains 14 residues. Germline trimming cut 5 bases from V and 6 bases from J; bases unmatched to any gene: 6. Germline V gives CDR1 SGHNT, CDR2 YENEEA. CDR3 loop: CASSTPDRVNEQFF. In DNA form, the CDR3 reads TGTGCCAGCAGCACCCCGGACAGGGTCAATGAGCAGTTCTTC.

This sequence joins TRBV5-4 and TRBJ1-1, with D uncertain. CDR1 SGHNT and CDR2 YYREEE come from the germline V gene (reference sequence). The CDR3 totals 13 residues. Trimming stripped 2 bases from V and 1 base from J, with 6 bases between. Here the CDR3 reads CASSFRQNTEAFF. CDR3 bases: TGTGCCAGCAGCTTCCGACAGAACACTGAAGCTTTCTTT.

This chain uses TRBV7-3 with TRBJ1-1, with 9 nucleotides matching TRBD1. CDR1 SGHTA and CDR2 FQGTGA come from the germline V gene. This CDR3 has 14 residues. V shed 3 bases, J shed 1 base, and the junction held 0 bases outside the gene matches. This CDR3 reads CASSLDRGNTEAFF. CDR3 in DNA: TGTGCCAGCAGCTTGGACAGGGGGAACACTGAAGCTTTCTTT.

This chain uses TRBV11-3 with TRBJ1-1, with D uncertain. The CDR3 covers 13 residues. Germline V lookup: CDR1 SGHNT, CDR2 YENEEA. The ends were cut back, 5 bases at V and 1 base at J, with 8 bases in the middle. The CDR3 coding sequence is TGTGCCAGCAGCCTACTCCGGAACACTGAAGCTTTCTTT. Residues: CASSLLRNTEAFF.

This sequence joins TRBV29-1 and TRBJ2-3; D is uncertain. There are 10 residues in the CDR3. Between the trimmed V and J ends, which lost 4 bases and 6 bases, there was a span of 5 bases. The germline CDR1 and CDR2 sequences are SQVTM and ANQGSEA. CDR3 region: CSVARDTQYF. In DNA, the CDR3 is TGCAGCGTTGCTAGGGATACGCAGTATTTT.